This TCR beta chain was recorded in a study of cytomegalovirus exposure and HLA in healthy donors. As regards this clone: Its antigen remains unidentified.

General observations from the study: An ancestry cluster, one associated with Asian ancestry, reportedly showed fewer N-insertions than the approximately 700-donor mean in a later analysis.

Both 60 Vbeta primers and 13 Jbeta primers went into the PCR. Here immunoSEQ multiplex PCR was the method, and the copy in TCRdb shows in-frame clones only, minus some. The sample data list 50,000 or so clones. The CDR3 contains 13 residues. Trimming stripped 6 bases from V and 7 bases from J, with 15 bases between. Germline CDR1 and CDR2: SNHLY and FYNNEI. The receptor was isolated from a man in his forties or fifties in good health and CMV-seropositive. The J gene is TRBJ1-2, the V gene TRBV2; D not certain. Specimen: PBMCs. This CDR3 is CASRTGLEGGYTF. The CDR3 nucleotides read TGTGCCAGCAGGACTGGGTTGGAGGGTGGCTACACCTTC.